This TCR beta chain was sequenced in a study of blood T cell repertoires in COVID-19. Across the whole study: The United States, Italy and Spain provided the acute and convalescent COVID-19 samples.

The germline gives CDR1 LNHDA, CDR2 SQIVND (reference sequence). The germline V and J ends were trimmed by 5 bases and 7 bases, with 17 bases remaining between them. The CDR3 spans 14 residues. In the original processing: Reference gene primer amplification gave nucleated cell count estimates. The protocol was immunoSEQ multiplex PCR, while the TCRdb copy is restricted to in-frame clones and leaves out a portion. V and J calls and clone size are as listed in that table; D and trimming were resolved from the DNA. This sample has almost 250,000 clones, with roughly nine tenths found just once. The chain links TRBV19 to TRBJ1-2; maybe TRBD1 (5 bases). Sequencing was done on a sample of peripheral blood. The clonotype comes from a woman aged 55-70 years who had recovered from COVID-19. The CDR3 protein is CASSPLTGTGGYTF. CDR3 bases: TGTGCCAGTAGTCCACTAACCGGGACTGGTGGCTACACCTTC.